This T cell receptor beta chain derives from a study of shared clonotypes between healthy human individuals. Remarks on this clone: Its target is not known.

When samples were unsorted, roughly 81 million PBMCs were used for genomic DNA. Each cell subset's genomic DNA was divided evenly among several immunoSEQ plates. Original processing notes: ImmunoSEQ junction-only sequences lacked quality scores, so their filtering differed. Some clones are missing from TCRdb's copy, which holds only in-frame ones; the method was immunoSEQ multiplex PCR. V and J calls and clone size come straight from that table; D and trimming were deduced from the DNA. The table has fewer than 550,000 clones, over 75% seen once; the top ten hold under 15%. The study's findings and limits: Collection of samples was limited to blood; tissue repertoires likely differ.

Input material: PBMCs. The TCR sequence derives from a woman in her forties in good health. Some clones in this sample may be carry-over from other donors' samples.

CDR3 sequence (DNA): TGTGCCTGGAAAGGGGTTGAGGGCTACACCTTC. It yields the protein CAWKGVEGYTF. The chain links TRBV30 to TRBJ1-2, with TRBD1 as a possible D gene (5 bases). The CDR3 runs to 11 residues. V lost 4 bases to trimming and J lost 8 bases, with 11 bases between them. Germline CDR1 reads GTSNPN; CDR2 reads SVGIG (reference sequence).